These T cell receptor beta chains were read from a single sample in a study of blood T cells in healthy people across ages. TCRdb analysed the 5' RACE reads with MiXCR anew, one entry per CDR3 protein. Here the sample spans about 800,000 distinct CDR3 sequences, about 62% being singletons. Specimen: blood. The receptors were gathered from a man aged 25 to 40 in good health. Both conserved end residues are part of each CDR3. A D gene is named only where the DNA matches it firmly. The size field is filled for only some rows; it gives once, few, many or a size class.

V gene,D gene,J gene,clone size,CDR3 protein,CDR3 DNA
TRBV7-6,NA,TRBJ1-5,NA,CASSLVGPGTPYQRALQPQHF,TGTGCCAGCAGCTTAGTAGGCCCAGGGACTCCTTACCAGAGGGCATTACAGCCCCAGCATTTT
TRBV12-3/TRBV12-4,NA,TRBJ1-2,once,CASNSPGTLYGYTF,TGTGCCAGCAACTCCCCAGGAACCCTCTATGGCTACACCTTC
TRBV3-1,TRBD2,TRBJ2-7,NA,CASSQVGTSYNEQYF,TGTGCCAGCAGCCAAGTGGGGACTAGCTACAATGAGCAGTACTTC
TRBV7-2,NA,TRBJ1-1,NA,CASSLGPTGRMNTEAFF,TGTGCCAGCAGCTTAGGTCCTACGGGACGGATGAACACTGAAGCTTTCTTT
TRBV25-1,TRBD1,TRBJ2-5,NA,CASSKRQGKGETQYF,TGTGCCAGCAGTAAGAGACAGGGAAAAGGGGAGACCCAGTACTTC
TRBV6-2/TRBV6-3,TRBD2,TRBJ2-7,few,CASSYGGLAGVSGGYEQYF,TGTGCCAGCAGTTACGGTGGACTAGCGGGAGTCTCAGGGGGCTACGAGCAGTACTTC
TRBV19,TRBD2,TRBJ2-1,NA,CASSIDFSGSHNEQFF,TGTGCCAGTAGTATAGATTTTAGCGGGAGCCACAATGAGCAGTTCTTC
TRBV5-1,NA,TRBJ1-6,few,CASRSDPSGIMYAPLHF,TGCGCCAGCAGATCCGACCCTTCCGGGATAATGTACGCACCCCTCCACTTT
TRBV7-9,TRBD1,TRBJ1-2,NA,CASSPDGGTGVKGYTF,TGTGCCAGCAGCCCCGATGGGGGGACAGGGGTGAAAGGCTACACCTTC
TRBV9,NA,TRBJ2-5,few,CASSVDRGHHGRGEETQYF,TGTGCCAGCAGCGTGGACAGGGGCCATCACGGGCGGGGGGAAGAGACCCAGTACTTC
TRBV5-6,TRBD1,TRBJ1-2,NA,CASSLPRLFGTGFMIYGYTF,TGTGCCAGCAGCTTACCACGGTTGTTCGGGACAGGGTTTATGATCTATGGCTACACCTTC
TRBV4-1,NA,TRBJ2-3,NA,CASSHPGSDTQYF,TGCGCCAGCAGCCACCCGGGCAGCGATACGCAGTATTTT
TRBV20-1,NA,TRBJ2-1,NA,CSALRSQNEQFF,TGCAGTGCTCTGAGGTCACAAAATGAGCAGTTCTTC
TRBV7-2,TRBD1,TRBJ2-2,NA,CASSSTPRGTGELFF,TGTGCCAGCAGCTCGACTCCCAGGGGGACCGGGGAGCTGTTTTTT
TRBV20-1,NA,TRBJ2-7,NA,CSVDSPTEQYF,TGCAGTGTTGACAGCCCTACCGAGCAGTACTTC
TRBV25-1,NA,TRBJ2-3,NA,CASGIGEGLTDTQYF,TGTGCCAGCGGTATCGGTGAGGGCCTCACAGATACGCAGTATTTT
TRBV29-1,NA,TRBJ1-4,NA,CSVGVVDEKLFF,TGCAGCGTTGGGGTAGTTGATGAAAAACTGTTTTTT
TRBV28,TRBD2,TRBJ2-3,NA,CASRLYSGTRADTQYF,TGTGCCAGCAGACTCTACAGCGGGACCCGGGCAGATACGCAGTATTTT